This T cell receptor (beta chain) stems from a study of identifying expanded T cells in peripheral blood. Turning to this clone: Its target is not known.

Overall study results and limits: Technical replicates showed around 1.2 changed clones; two weeks about 16.4; four weeks 19. Clone count variance between roughly 2-week samples rose with total template count.

Method: immunoSEQ multiplex PCR; TCRdb's copy keeps in-frame clones and lacks some. The sample lists 95,000 to 100,000 clones, approximately 90% occurring once. Sequenced sample: blood. This clonotype was obtained from a person aged 18 to 70 in good health.

CDR3 nucleotides: TGCGCCAGCAGCTATGTTCAGGACAGGGGATTGGGTGAGCAGTTCTTC. Protein product: CASSYVQDRGLGEQFF. The chain recombines TRBV10-1 with TRBJ2-1, with TRBD1 identical over 9 bases. V lost 6 bases to trimming and J lost 9 bases; unmatched junction nucleotides: 15. The CDR3 contains 16 residues. CDR1 is WNHNN, CDR2 SYGVQD, per germline (reference sequence).